The rows below give T cell receptor beta chains drawn from one sample of a study of OX40 agonist ivuxolimab in advanced cancers. Libraries were prepared by immunoSEQ multiplex PCR; TCRdb keeps only in-frame clonotypes and omits some of them. Of approximately 77,000 clones in the sample, roughly 90% were seen once. The material sequenced was CD4+ or CD8+ T cells sorted from blood, taken in a trial of the OX40 agonist ivuxolimab. The receptor set was obtained from an adult with an advanced solid tumor such as melanoma, head and neck, liver or kidney cancer. Each CDR3 is given with its conserved first and last residue. The D gene is left open where the match is weak. Size values are once, few and many counts, or a class for expanded clones, and some rows have none.

size: -
D: -
V: TRBV7-8
J: TRBJ1-1
DNA: TGTGCCAGCAGCCCGCTACCCGAGATTATGTACTCTGAAGCTTTCTTT
CDR3: CASSPLPEIMYSEAFF

size: -
D: -
V: TRBV5-1
J: TRBJ2-7
DNA: TGCGCCAGCAGCTTCAGGGTAGCATCCTACGAGCAGTACTTC
CDR3: CASSFRVASYEQYF

size: -
D: -
V: TRBV2
J: TRBJ2-7
DNA: TGTGCCAGCAGGCAACAGGGCTCCTACGAGCAGTACTTC
CDR3: CASRQQGSYEQYF

size: -
D: -
V: TRBV9
J: TRBJ1-5
DNA: TGTGCCAGCAGCCAATGGGGAGATAGCAATCAGCCCCAGCATTTT
CDR3: CASSQWGDSNQPQHF

size: once
D: -
V: TRBV12-5
J: TRBJ1-3
DNA: TGTGCTAGTGGTTCCCCGGTTGGACCTGGAAACACCATATATTTT
CDR3: CASGSPVGPGNTIYF

size: once
D: -
V: TRBV15
J: TRBJ2-1
DNA: TGTGCCACCAGCAGAGATCTCTCAGGGACTGTCTACAATGAGCAGTTCTTC
CDR3: CATSRDLSGTVYNEQFF

size: -
D: -
V: TRBV4-3
J: TRBJ2-1
DNA: TGCGCCAGCAGCCAAGGGTATGATAATGAGCAGTTCTTC
CDR3: CASSQGYDNEQFF

size: once
D: -
V: TRBV7-9
J: TRBJ1-1
DNA: TGTGCCAGCAGCTTAGCCCCCACGGGCGCTTTCTTT
CDR3: CASSLAPTGAFF

size: -
D: -
V: TRBV4-3
J: TRBJ2-7
DNA: TGCGCCAGCAGCCAGGATACGGGACTCCACTCCTACGAGCAGTACTTC
CDR3: CASSQDTGLHSYEQYF

size: -
D: TRBD1
V: TRBV10-2
J: TRBJ1-1
DNA: TGCGCCAGCAGTGAGAGGGGACAGATGAACACTGAAGCTTTCTTT
CDR3: CASSERGQMNTEAFF

size: -
D: -
V: TRBV7-8
J: TRBJ1-2
DNA: TGTGCCAGCAGCCCAGGAGGGTTGGGGGGCTACACCTTC
CDR3: CASSPGGLGGYTF

size: -
D: -
V: TRBV5-4
J: TRBJ1-2
DNA: TGTGCCAGCAGCTCTCAGGGTGTGGGGTATGGCTACACCTTC
CDR3: CASSSQGVGYGYTF

size: few
D: -
V: TRBV4-1
J: TRBJ2-7
DNA: TGCGCCAGCAGCCAAGCCGACAGTTACGAGCAGTACTTC
CDR3: CASSQADSYEQYF

size: -
D: -
V: TRBV5-1
J: TRBJ2-2
DNA: TGCGCCAGCAGCCCTCCGGGTCTCACCGGGGAGCTGTTTTTT
CDR3: CASSPPGLTGELFF

size: once
D: TRBD1
V: TRBV6-5
J: TRBJ1-1
DNA: TGTGCCAGCATTGAGGACAGGGCCTGGACTGAAGCTTTCTTT
CDR3: CASIEDRAWTEAFF

size: -
D: TRBD1
V: TRBV9
J: TRBJ2-2
DNA: TGTGCCAGCAGCCCCCGTTCAGGGGGCTGGTGGACCGGGGAGCTGTTTTTT
CDR3: CASSPRSGGWWTGELFF

size: -
D: TRBD2
V: TRBV11-3
J: TRBJ2-3
DNA: TGTGCCAGCAGCTCGCGATCGGTAGCGGGGGGGCCGACCGATACGCAGTATTTT
CDR3: CASSSRSVAGGPTDTQYF

size: once
D: TRBD1
V: TRBV30
J: TRBJ1-1
DNA: TGTGCCTGGAATTCAGGGGGCGGCACTGAAGCTTTCTTT
CDR3: CAWNSGGGTEAFF

size: -
D: TRBD1
V: TRBV5-6
J: TRBJ1-5
DNA: TGTGCCAGCAGCTTGGTGGGACAGGCCCCGGGGCCCCAGCATTTT
CDR3: CASSLVGQAPGPQHF

size: -
D: TRBD1
V: TRBV7-8
J: TRBJ2-3
DNA: TGTGCCAGCAGCCCAGGGGGAACGAGGGCAGATACGCAGTATTTT
CDR3: CASSPGGTRADTQYF

size: -
D: TRBD2
V: TRBV5-6
J: TRBJ2-7
DNA: TGTGCCAGCAGCTTGCGCGGGGGTCCCTACGAGCAGTACTTC
CDR3: CASSLRGGPYEQYF

size: -
D: -
V: TRBV6-5
J: TRBJ2-2
DNA: TGTGCCAGCAGTTACGGCAGATACACCGGGGAGCTGTTTTTT
CDR3: CASSYGRYTGELFF

size: -
D: TRBD1
V: TRBV5-1
J: TRBJ1-2
DNA: TGCGCCAGCAGCTTGGGGACAGGGGCTGGGGGCTACACCTTC
CDR3: CASSLGTGAGGYTF

size: -
D: TRBD1
V: TRBV27
J: TRBJ1-6
DNA: TGTGCCCGCAGTTCGTCGTCCGGACAGGGAAATAATTCACCCCTCCACTTT
CDR3: CARSSSSGQGNNSPLHF

size: -
D: TRBD2
V: TRBV9
J: TRBJ2-1
DNA: TGTGCCAGCAGCGTAGCACCCCAGCGGGGGGTTTACAATGAGCAGTTCTTC
CDR3: CASSVAPQRGVYNEQFF

size: -
D: TRBD1
V: TRBV19
J: TRBJ2-7
DNA: TGTGCCAGTAGTCCGTGGACAGGGGACTACGAGCAGTACTTC
CDR3: CASSPWTGDYEQYF

size: -
D: -
V: TRBV9
J: TRBJ2-1
DNA: TGTGCCAGCAGCGTAGTAGGGGTTAACTACAATGAGCAGTTCTTC
CDR3: CASSVVGVNYNEQFF

size: -
D: -
V: TRBV7-9
J: TRBJ2-2
DNA: TGTGCCAGCAGCTCCACCCCAGTCACCTCATCGTTCGGGGAGCTGTTTTTT
CDR3: CASSSTPVTSSFGELFF

size: -
D: TRBD1
V: TRBV2
J: TRBJ2-7
DNA: TGTGCCAGCACCCTCACCGGGACAGGGGCCTACGAGCAGTACTTC
CDR3: CASTLTGTGAYEQYF

size: -
D: -
V: TRBV5-5
J: TRBJ2-3
DNA: TGTGCCAGCAATCTGGACAGACTAGATACGCAGTATTTT
CDR3: CASNLDRLDTQYF

size: once
D: -
V: TRBV9
J: TRBJ1-2
DNA: TGTGCCAGCAGCGCGATTGTAGGGAGTGCGGGTGGCTACACCTTC
CDR3: CASSAIVGSAGGYTF

size: -
D: TRBD2
V: TRBV4-2
J: TRBJ2-5
DNA: TGTGCCAGCAGCCAAGATAAGCGTGCGCGGACTAGCGTTGGATGGGAAGAGACCCAGTACTTC
CDR3: CASSQDKRARTSVGWEETQYF

size: -
D: -
V: TRBV13
J: TRBJ1-4
DNA: TGTGCCAGCAGCGAGAGGATTAATCCTAATGAAAAACTGTTTTTT
CDR3: CASSERINPNEKLFF

size: -
D: -
V: TRBV4-2
J: TRBJ2-7
DNA: TGTGCCAGCAGCCAAGGAAGCGTGGGCACCTACGAGCAGTACTTC
CDR3: CASSQGSVGTYEQYF

size: few
D: -
V: TRBV5-6
J: TRBJ2-3
DNA: TGTGCCAGCAGCTTGGAAAACTCAGATACGCAGTATTTT
CDR3: CASSLENSDTQYF

size: -
D: -
V: TRBV9
J: TRBJ2-1
DNA: TGTGCCAGCAGAGAAGCTCCCGGGAATGAGCAGTTCTTC
CDR3: CASREAPGNEQFF

size: -
D: TRBD2
V: TRBV5-4
J: TRBJ2-7
DNA: TGTGCAGAGCGGGGGACCCAGGGGGAGCAGTACTTC
CDR3: CAERGTQGEQYF

size: -
D: -
V: TRBV6-1
J: TRBJ2-2
DNA: TGTGCCAGCAGTGAAGCTTTTCATTTGCTTTCCGCGAACACCGGGGAGCTGTTTTTT
CDR3: CASSEAFHLLSANTGELFF

size: -
D: -
V: TRBV13
J: TRBJ2-7
DNA: TGTGCCAGCAGCTCCGCCAGGGGGGCTGAATTCGAGCAGTACTTC
CDR3: CASSSARGAEFEQYF

size: -
D: -
V: TRBV4-3
J: TRBJ1-1
DNA: TGCGCCAGCAGCCGGTCGGTGGATGCTGAAGCTTTCTTT
CDR3: CASSRSVDAEAFF

size: -
D: -
V: TRBV9
J: TRBJ1-2
DNA: TGTGCCAGCAGCGTAAATTCCGGGGATGGCTACACCTTC
CDR3: CASSVNSGDGYTF

size: -
D: TRBD1
V: TRBV7-8
J: TRBJ2-3
DNA: TGTGCCAGCAGCATCGGGACAGGTACAGATACGCAGTATTTT
CDR3: CASSIGTGTDTQYF